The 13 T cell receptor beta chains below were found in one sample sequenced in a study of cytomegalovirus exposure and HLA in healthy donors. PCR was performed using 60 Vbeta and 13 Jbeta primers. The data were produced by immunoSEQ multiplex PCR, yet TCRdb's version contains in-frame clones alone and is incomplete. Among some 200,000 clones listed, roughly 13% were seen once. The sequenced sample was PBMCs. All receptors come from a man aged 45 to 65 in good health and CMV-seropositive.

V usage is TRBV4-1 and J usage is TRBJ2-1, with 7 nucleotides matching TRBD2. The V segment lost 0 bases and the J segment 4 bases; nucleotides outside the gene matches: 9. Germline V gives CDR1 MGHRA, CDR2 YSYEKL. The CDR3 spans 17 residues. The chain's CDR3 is CASSQEGRGSSYNEQFF. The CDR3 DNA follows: TGCGCCAGCAGCCAAGAGGGGCGGGGGTCTTCGTACAATGAGCAGTTCTTC.

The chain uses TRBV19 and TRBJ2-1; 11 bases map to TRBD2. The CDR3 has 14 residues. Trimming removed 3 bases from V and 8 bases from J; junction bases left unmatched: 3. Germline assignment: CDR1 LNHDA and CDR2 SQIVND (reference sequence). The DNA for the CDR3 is TGTGCCAGTAGTATCTTAGCGGGGGGGTATGAGCAGTTCTTC. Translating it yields CASSILAGGYEQFF.

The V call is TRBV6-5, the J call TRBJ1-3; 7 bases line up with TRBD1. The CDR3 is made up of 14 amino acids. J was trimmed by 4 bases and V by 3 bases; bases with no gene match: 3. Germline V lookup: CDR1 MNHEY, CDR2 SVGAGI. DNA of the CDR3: TGTGCCAGCAGTTATGACAGGGCCGGAAACACCATATATTTT. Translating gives CASSYDRAGNTIYF.

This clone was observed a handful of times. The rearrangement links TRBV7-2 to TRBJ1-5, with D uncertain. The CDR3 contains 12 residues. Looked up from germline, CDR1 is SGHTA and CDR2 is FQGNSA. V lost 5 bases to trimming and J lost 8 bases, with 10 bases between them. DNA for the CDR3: TGTGCCAGCAGCCCACCCGGGAAGCCCCAGCATTTT. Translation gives CASSPPGKPQHF.

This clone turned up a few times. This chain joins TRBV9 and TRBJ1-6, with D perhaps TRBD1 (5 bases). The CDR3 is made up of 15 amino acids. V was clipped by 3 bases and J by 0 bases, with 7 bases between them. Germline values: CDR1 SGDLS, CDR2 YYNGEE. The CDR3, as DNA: TGTGCCAGCAGCGACCAGGGCTCCTATAATTCACCCCTCCACTTT. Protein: CASSDQGSYNSPLHF. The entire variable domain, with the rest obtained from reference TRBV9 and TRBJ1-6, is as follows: DSGVTQTPKHLITATGQRVTLRCSPRSGDLSVYWYQQSLDQGLQFLIQYYNGEERAKGNILERFSAQQFPDLHSELNLSSLELGDSALYFCASSDQGSYNSPLHFGNGTRLTVT.

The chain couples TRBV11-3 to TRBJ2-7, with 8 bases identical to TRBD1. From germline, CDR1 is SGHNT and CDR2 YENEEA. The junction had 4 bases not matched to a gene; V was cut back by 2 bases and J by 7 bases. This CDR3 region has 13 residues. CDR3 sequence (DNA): TGTGCCAGCAGCTTAATCAGGGGGCGTGAGCAGTACTTC. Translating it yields CASSLIRGREQYF.

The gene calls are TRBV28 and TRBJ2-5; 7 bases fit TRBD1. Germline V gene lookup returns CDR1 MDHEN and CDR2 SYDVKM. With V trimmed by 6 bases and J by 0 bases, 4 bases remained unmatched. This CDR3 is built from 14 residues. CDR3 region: CASSPGQDQETQYF. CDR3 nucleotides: TGTGCCAGCAGCCCCGGACAGGACCAAGAGACCCAGTACTTC.

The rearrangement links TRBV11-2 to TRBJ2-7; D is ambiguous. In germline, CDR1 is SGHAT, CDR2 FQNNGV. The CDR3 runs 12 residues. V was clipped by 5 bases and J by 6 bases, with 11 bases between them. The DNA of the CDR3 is TGTGCCAGCAGCCCCAGCCGCGGCGAGCAGTACTTC. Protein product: CASSPSRGEQYF.

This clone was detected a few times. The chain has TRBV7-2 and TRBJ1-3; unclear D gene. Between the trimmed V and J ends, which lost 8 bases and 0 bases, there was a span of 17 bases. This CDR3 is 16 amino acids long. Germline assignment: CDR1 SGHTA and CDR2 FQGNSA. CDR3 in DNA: TGTGCCAGCTCCCTGGCGGGTATGAGCTCTGGAAACACCATATATTTT. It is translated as CASSLAGMSSGNTIYF.

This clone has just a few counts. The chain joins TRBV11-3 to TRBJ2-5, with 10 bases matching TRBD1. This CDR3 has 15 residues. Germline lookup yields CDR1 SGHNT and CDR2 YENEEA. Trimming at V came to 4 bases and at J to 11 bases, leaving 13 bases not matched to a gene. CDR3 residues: CASSSRTGGFGEQYF. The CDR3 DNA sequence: TGTGCCAGCAGCTCCAGGACAGGGGGGTTTGGAGAGCAGTACTTC. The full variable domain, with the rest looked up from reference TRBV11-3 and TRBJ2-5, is EAGVVQSPRYKIIEKKQPVAFWCNPISGHNTLYWYLQNLGQGPELLIRYENEEAVDDSQLPKDRFSAERLKGVDSTLKIQPAELGDSAVYLCASSSRTGGFGEQYFGPGTRLLVL.

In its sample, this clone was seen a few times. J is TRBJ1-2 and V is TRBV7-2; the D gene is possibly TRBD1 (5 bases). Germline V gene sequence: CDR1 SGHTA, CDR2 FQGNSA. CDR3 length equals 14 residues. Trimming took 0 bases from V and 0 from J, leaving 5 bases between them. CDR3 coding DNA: TGTGCCAGCAGCTTAGCGACAGCTAACTATGGCTACACCTTC. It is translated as CASSLATANYGYTF.

DNA of the CDR3: TGTGCCTGGAGTTCTAAACTAGAAGACGAAAAACTGTTTTTT. Translating gives CAWSSKLEDEKLFF. J is TRBJ1-4 and V is TRBV30; D is ambiguous. V was pared by 2 bases and J by 8 bases, with 15 bases between. The CDR3 length is 14 residues. From germline, CDR1 is GTSNPN and CDR2 SVGIG (reference sequence).

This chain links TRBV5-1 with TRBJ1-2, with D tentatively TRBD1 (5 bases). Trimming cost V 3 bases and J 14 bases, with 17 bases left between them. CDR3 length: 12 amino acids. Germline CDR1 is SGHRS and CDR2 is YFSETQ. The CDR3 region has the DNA TGCGCCAGCAGCTGGAGGACGGGGGGGGAGACCTTC. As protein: CASSWRTGGETF.